These 18 T cell receptor beta chains share one sample of origin, sequenced in a study of shared clonotypes between healthy human individuals. Using immunoSEQ multiplex PCR, the repertoire was profiled, and TCRdb retains in-frame clones only, with some absent. This table holds about 490,000 clones, over 65% found once. Sequenced: PBMCs. These receptors were collected from a woman in her thirties or forties in good health. Some clones in this sample may be carry-over from other donors' samples.

This chain links TRBV5-1 with TRBJ1-2, with a possible D match to TRBD1 (5 bases). Germline CDR1 reads SGHRS; CDR2 reads YFSETQ. V was pared by 3 bases and J by 5 bases, with 8 bases between. This CDR3 contains 12 residues. DNA of the CDR3: TGCGCCAGCAGCTGGGGGACGTATGGCTACACCTTC. Protein: CASSWGTYGYTF.

Concerning this clone itself: This sample includes further DNA sequences coding for the same CDR3. This rearrangement joins TRBV5-5 to TRBJ2-7; no firm D call. CDR3 size: 11 residues. Germline CDR1 is SGHKS and CDR2 is YYEKEE (reference sequence). With 2 bases removed from V and 4 bases from J, the gap between germline ends came to 4 bases. CDR3 in DNA: TGTGCCAGCAGCTTTAGTTACGAGCAGTACTTC. Residues: CASSFSYEQYF.

V usage is TRBV19 and J usage is TRBJ1-1; a possible D gene is TRBD1 (5 bases). V was cut by 2 bases and J by 7 bases, with 14 bases left in between. Germline V gives CDR1 LNHDA, CDR2 SQIVND (reference sequence). The CDR3 sequence is 14 residues long. The CDR3 loop is CASSISGPHSEAFF. CDR3 coding DNA: TGTGCCAGTAGTATATCGGGACCGCACAGTGAAGCTTTCTTT.

The gene calls are TRBV5-1 and TRBJ2-7; 8 nucleotides align to TRBD2. The length of the CDR3 is 14 residues. The J segment lost 3 bases and the V segment lost 3 bases, leaving 5 bases of the junction unmatched. Germline CDR1 is SGHRS and CDR2 is YFSETQ. The CDR3 loop is CASSYGSGNYEQYF. DNA for the CDR3: TGCGCCAGCAGCTACGGTAGCGGGAACTACGAGCAGTACTTC.

The chain joins TRBV30 to TRBJ2-7, with TRBD1 matching 9 bases. V shed 3 bases and J 5 bases; nucleotides not matched to a gene: 5. CDR1 is GTSNPN and CDR2 is SVGIG in the germline V gene (reference sequence). The CDR3 contains 13 residues. As DNA, the CDR3 is TGTGCCTGGAGCCCGGGACAGGGCCACGAGCAGTACTTC. Protein: CAWSPGQGHEQYF.

Many counts were recorded for this clone. The rearrangement uses TRBV11-2 and TRBJ1-5; D remains unclear. Germline assignment: CDR1 SGHAT and CDR2 FQNNGV. The V end was cut by 4 bases, the J end by 5 bases, with 12 bases between. The CDR3 loop spans 14 amino acids. The CDR3, as DNA: TGTGCCAGCAGCTCCTCGGGAGGGTATCAGCCCCAGCATTTT. The encoded protein is CASSSSGGYQPQHF.

V usage is TRBV9 and J usage is TRBJ2-1, with TRBD2 matching 9 bases. The CDR3 consists of 15 residues. CDR1 SGDLS and CDR2 YYNGEE come from the germline V gene. Trimming removed 4 bases from V and 6 bases from J; junction bases left unmatched: 8. The CDR3 protein is CASSLAGAQGNEQFF. The CDR3 DNA follows: TGTGCCAGCAGCTTAGCGGGAGCTCAGGGCAATGAGCAGTTCTTC.

Only a few counts were recorded for this clone. The chain links TRBV7-9 to TRBJ1-3; unclear D gene. CDR1 and CDR2 (germline): SEHNR, FQNEAQ (reference sequence). This CDR3 has 16 residues. Trimming shortened V by 7 bases and J by 2 bases, and 18 bases separated the two germline ends. CDR3 sequence: CASNLAATNAGNTIYF. The CDR3 DNA is TGTGCCAGCAACCTGGCCGCCACGAACGCTGGAAACACCATATATTTT.

V usage is TRBV5-1 and J usage is TRBJ1-2; 12 positions agree with TRBD1. Per germline, CDR1 SGHRS and CDR2 YFSETQ. CDR3 length equals 18 residues. The V gene end was trimmed by 2 bases and the J gene end by 5 bases; junction bases not matched to a gene: 13. CDR3 loop: CASSFGPGQGAVGYGYTF. CDR3 DNA sequence: TGCGCCAGCAGCTTCGGTCCGGGACAGGGGGCAGTTGGGTATGGCTACACCTTC. The full variable domain, with the rest looked up from reference TRBV5-1 and TRBJ1-2, is KAGVTQTPRYLIKTRGQQVTLSCSPISGHRSVSWYQQTPGQGLQFLFEYFSETQRNKGNFPGRFSGRQFSNSRSEMNVSTLELGDSALYLCASSFGPGQGAVGYGYTFGSGTRLTVV.

The rearrangement links TRBV6-1 to TRBJ2-1, with D possibly being TRBD2 (5 bases). Per germline, CDR1 MNHNS and CDR2 SASEGT. The V gene lost 8 bases and the J gene lost 4 bases, with 6 bases spanning the gap. The CDR3 extends over 11 amino acids. The CDR3 DNA sequence: TGTGCCAGCGGAGGATACAATGAGCAGTTCTTC. Encoded protein: CASGGYNEQFF.

The chain joins TRBV30 to TRBJ1-2, with D possibly TRBD1 on 5 matching bases. The length of the CDR3 is 14 residues. V was cut by 0 bases and J by 8 bases, with 16 bases left in between. CDR1 GTSNPN and CDR2 SVGIG come from the germline V gene (reference sequence). The CDR3 sequence: CAWSVPQRGTGYTF. DNA for the CDR3: TGTGCCTGGAGTGTACCGCAGAGGGGCACGGGCTACACCTTC.

The CDR3, as DNA: TGTGCCAGCACCTCCCCTGGACAGTTTAATGAAAAACTGTTTTTT. Translation gives CASTSPGQFNEKLFF. J is TRBJ1-4 and V is TRBV28, with D possibly being TRBD1 (6 bases). Trimming removed 7 bases from V and 4 bases from J, with 16 bases in between. CDR1 is MDHEN and CDR2 is SYDVKM in the germline V gene. The CDR3 consists of 15 residues. Combining the CDR3 with reference TRBV28 and TRBJ1-4 gives the whole variable domain DVKVTQSSRYLVKRTGEKVFLECVQDMDHENMFWYRQDPGLGLRLIYFSYDVKMKEKGDIPEGYSVSREKKERFSLILESASTNQTSMYLCASTSPGQFNEKLFFGSGTQLSVL.

Points on this clone: This may stem from a read error, because a much larger clone lies one nucleotide away. The chain is built from TRBV6-1 and TRBJ1-6; D is possibly TRBD1 (5 bases). Trimming took off 4 bases at V and 10 bases at J, with 14 bases between the two ends. CDR1 is MNHNS and CDR2 is SASEGT in the germline V gene. The CDR3 length is 14 residues. The DNA of the CDR3 is TGTGCCAGCAGTGTACTCGGGGGAGGGTCACCCCTCCACTTT. Translating it yields CASSVLGGGSPLHF.

Notes on this clone: One end of the junction is discordant with germline, which a read error may explain. The chain employs TRBV7-2 and TRBJ2-1; unclear D gene. From germline, CDR1 is SGHTA and CDR2 FQGNSA. The CDR3 has 13 amino acids. The CDR3, as DNA: TGTGCCAGCAGCTTAGGCTCCCACAATGAGCAGTTCTTC. This gives the protein CASSLGSHNEQFF. The whole variable domain, remainder taken from reference TRBV7-2 and TRBJ2-1, is GAGVSQSPSNKVTEKGKDVELRCDPISGHTALYWYRQSLGQGLEFLIYFQGNSAPDKSGLPSDRFSAERTGGSVSTLTIQRTQQEDSAVYLCASSLGSHNEQFFGPGTRLTVL.

The chain uses TRBV19 and TRBJ2-3, with 9 positions matching TRBD2. The V segment lost 3 bases and the J segment 2 bases; nucleotides outside the gene matches: 3. Per the germline V gene, CDR1 is LNHDA and CDR2 is SQIVND (reference sequence). CDR3 length: 15 amino acids. CDR3 sequence: CASSMLAGATDTQYF. In DNA, the CDR3 is TGTGCCAGTAGTATGTTAGCGGGAGCCACAGATACGCAGTATTTT. The full variable domain, with the rest looked up from reference TRBV19 and TRBJ2-3, is DGGITQSPKYLFRKEGQNVTLSCEQNLNHDAMYWYRQDPGQGLRLIYYSQIVNDFQKGDIAEGYSVSREKKESFPLTVTSAQKNPTAFYLCASSMLAGATDTQYFGPGTRLTVL.

This clone appeared many times. Different DNA sequences within this sample yield the same CDR3. V is TRBV2 and J is TRBJ1-5; 12 positions agree with TRBD1. This CDR3 is built from 15 residues. V gave up 6 bases and J gave up 6 bases; unmatched junction bases: 6. Germline V CDR1 and CDR2: SNHLY, FYNNEI. In DNA, the CDR3 is TGTGCCAGCAGAGGGACAGGGGGCATGGGTCAGCCCCAGCATTTT. Translating gives CASRGTGGMGQPQHF. Combining the CDR3 with reference TRBV2 and TRBJ1-5 gives the whole variable domain EPEVTQTPSHQVTQMGQEVILRCVPISNHLYFYWYRQILGQKVEFLVSFYNNEISEKSEIFDDQFSVERPDGSNFTLKIRSTKLEDSAMYFCASRGTGGMGQPQHFGDGTRLSIL.

The chain has TRBV2 and TRBJ1-5; TRBD1 agrees at 7 bases. The CDR3 is 14 residues long. Germline V gives CDR1 SNHLY, CDR2 FYNNEI. With V trimmed by 5 bases and J by 6 bases, 7 bases remained unmatched. CDR3 nucleotide sequence: TGTGCCAGCAGTTTAGACAGGGAAGGTCAGCCCCAGCATTTT. This codes for CASSLDREGQPQHF.

This chain joins TRBV28 and TRBJ2-7; 7 positions match TRBD2. Germline V gene data show CDR1 as MDHEN and CDR2 as SYDVKM. After removal of 7 bases from V and 7 bases from J, the junction contained 13 bases not matched to a gene. The CDR3 sequence is 14 residues long. The DNA of the CDR3 is TGTGCCAGCAACCTAGCGGCTCTATCGGGGGAGCAGTACTTC. The encoded protein is CASNLAALSGEQYF.